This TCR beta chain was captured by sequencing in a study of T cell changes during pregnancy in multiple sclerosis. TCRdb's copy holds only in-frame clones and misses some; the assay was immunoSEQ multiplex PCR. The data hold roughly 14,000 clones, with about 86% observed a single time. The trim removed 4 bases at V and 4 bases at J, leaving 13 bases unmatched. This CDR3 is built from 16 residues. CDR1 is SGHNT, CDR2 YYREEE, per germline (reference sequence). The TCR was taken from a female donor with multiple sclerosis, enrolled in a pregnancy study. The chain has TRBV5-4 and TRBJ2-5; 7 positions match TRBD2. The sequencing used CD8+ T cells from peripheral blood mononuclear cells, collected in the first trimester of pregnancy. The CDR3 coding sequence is TGTGCCAGCAGCCGGTACAAAAGCGGGATGGGAGAGACCCAGTACTTC. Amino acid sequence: CASSRYKSGMGETQYF.